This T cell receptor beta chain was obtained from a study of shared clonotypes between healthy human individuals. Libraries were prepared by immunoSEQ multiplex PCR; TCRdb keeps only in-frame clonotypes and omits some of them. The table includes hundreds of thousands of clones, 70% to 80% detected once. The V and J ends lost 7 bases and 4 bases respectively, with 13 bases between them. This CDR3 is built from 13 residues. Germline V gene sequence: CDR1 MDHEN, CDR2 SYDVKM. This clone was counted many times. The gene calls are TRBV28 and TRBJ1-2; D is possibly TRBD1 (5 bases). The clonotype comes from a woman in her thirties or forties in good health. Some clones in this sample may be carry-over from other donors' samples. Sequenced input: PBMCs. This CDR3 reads CASKVGDLYGYTF. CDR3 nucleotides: TGTGCCAGCAAGGTGGGGGATCTCTATGGCTACACCTTC.